The present entry profiles one T cell receptor (beta chain) with its context. Its binding antigen is unknown. No much larger clone exists at a distance of one base, and base qualities are not known. The data originate from a study of T-cell memory formation after mild COVID-19 (dated by TCRdb to the early 2020s). With respect to the entire study: TCR sequence clusters from the two donors were largely donor specific. T-cell clones expanding and contracting after mild COVID-19 in a couple of donors were tracked by longitudinal TCRalpha and TCRbeta repertoire sequencing. Two young, previously healthy adult volunteers, one female and one male, were included in the cohort.

Sequencing was carried out with an Illumina NovaSeq 6000. Using 5'RACE with constant-segment primers, TCRalpha and TCRbeta cDNA libraries were constructed, with sample barcodes and unique molecular identifiers added in the process. RNA was extracted from every sample with Trizol reagent. Library amplification was performed in two PCR steps, and a second sample barcode and Illumina TruSeq adapters were introduced in the second step. The libraries were sequenced on an Illumina NovaSeq using 2 x 150 bp paired-end reads. For the original study's pipeline: Reads were demultiplexed and collapsed into UMI-guided consensus sequences with migec v1.2.7. Using mixcr v2.1.11, UMI consensuses were aligned to TRA and TRB V and J templates and then assembled into clonotypes. A clonotype was counted as expanded or contracted only when both edgeR and NoisET called the clonotype significant, with the noise models trained on biological replicates. For edgeR calls, the thresholds were a false discovery rate-adjusted p below 0.01 and a log2 fold-change of 1. As an exploratory analysis of dynamics, max-normalized trajectories of the 1000 most abundant clonotypes were examined with PCA combined with hierarchical clustering. Each responding clone was given a CD4 or CD8 phenotype based on the CD4+ and CD8+ repertoires, which had been sequenced separately. TCRdb itself trimmed the public reads at Q25 with fastp, ran MiXCR and retained productive beta chains. Entries are consolidated by CDR3 protein sequence, retaining the most common genes and DNA. TCRdb assigned the V and J calls; the authors' analysis was not used. Recorded for this sample are 430,000 or so distinct CDR3 sequences; about 23% of them occurred a single time. The ten biggest clones cover about an eighth of the sample.

PBMCs were isolated by Ficoll-Paque density gradient centrifugation. The investigation overall reported the following: Some responding clones were detected in pre-infection memory, which suggested that pre-existing cross-reactive memory T cells had joined the SARS-CoV-2 response. Whether the second-wave clones peaking on day 37 were SARS-CoV-2 specific was not confirmed. The study included only two mild cases, and larger cohorts that include severe cases with pre-infection samples were judged to be necessary. Balanced CD4/CD8 phenotypes were observed for clones contracting from day 15 to 85, whereas a bias towards CD4+ was observed for a second wave of clones expanding from day 15 to 37. Contracting CD4+ clones were found mainly in CM and EM memory subsets, while CD8+ clones were enriched in EMRA.

V and J are trimmed by 1 base and 5 bases, and the gene matches miss 4 bases of the junction. Spanning cysteine to phenylalanine, the CDR3 consists of 14 amino acids. The retained sequence is limited to the CDR3, 42 bases, with the frame set at the first base. For CDR1 and CDR2, the germline V gene lists SGHTA and FQGNSA. The chain was built from TRBV7-2 and TRBJ2-7; TRBD2 lines up with 8 middle nucleotides. This receptor was obtained from an adult woman who had mild COVID-19 (a few samples of this study predate the infection). The sample titles of this study are shuffled in the database, so cell type and time point are left out; the donor was told from shared clones. Source material: PBMCs or a T cell subset sorted from them (not recorded which). CDR3 loop: CASSLVRGGHEQYF. The sequence in DNA is TGTGCCAGCAGCTTAGTGCGCGGGGGGCACGAGCAGTACTTC.